This TCR beta chain is drawn from a study of T cell responses to AZD1222 COVID-19 vaccine. General observations from the study: It was only a handful of AZD1222 recipients who were seropositive at baseline. Increased Spike-specific TCR breadth and depth were observed after two AZD1222 doses. Repertoires in all cases were sampled only once the peak T cell response had passed.

Germline CDR1 LNHDA, CDR2 SQIVND (reference sequence). There are 15 residues in the CDR3. J gave up 3 bases and V 5 bases, and 6 bases lay outside the gene matches. Profiled with immunoSEQ multiplex PCR; TCRdb holds only in-frame clones, not every one. The sample includes some 120,000 clones, more than 70% of them seen just once. As to this clone: Antigen: not known.

The rearrangement links TRBV19 to TRBJ2-3; 9 nucleotides match TRBD1. This clonotype originated in an adult in good health. Here the sequenced sample was peripheral blood, taken on day 0 of AZD1222 vaccination. The CDR3 bases are TGTGCCAGTAGTCGCGAGACAGGGGGGACAGATACGCAGTATTTT. Protein sequence: CASSRETGGTDTQYF.